Below, 20 T cell receptor beta chains from the same sample are listed, as sequenced in a study of blood T cell repertoires in COVID-19. The method was immunoSEQ multiplex PCR; TCRdb's version includes in-frame clones alone and lacks a portion of them. The sample carries about 180,000 clones, about 86% recorded once. Sequencing was done on a sample of peripheral blood. Receptor source: a young woman with active or convalescent COVID-19.

The J gene is TRBJ2-2, the V gene TRBV28; 10 bases agree with TRBD1. From germline, CDR1 is MDHEN and CDR2 SYDVKM. V gave up 5 bases and J gave up 6 bases; unmatched junction bases: 12. The CDR3 covers 17 residues. The CDR3 DNA reads TGTGCCAGCAGTCCAACCCGGGACAGGGGATTTTCCGGGGAGCTGTTTTTT. Translated: CASSPTRDRGFSGELFF.

The V gene is TRBV5-1, the J gene TRBJ2-1, with 10 positions matching TRBD2. Germline CDR1 reads SGHRS; CDR2 reads YFSETQ. The CDR3 has 16 residues. Losses at the gene ends were 0 bases for V and 4 bases for J; bases not matched to a gene: 4. CDR3 sequence reads: CASSLVPTSGYNEQFF. In DNA, the CDR3 is TGCGCCAGCAGCTTGGTACCGACTAGCGGGTACAATGAGCAGTTCTTC.

Only one count was recorded for this clone. The chain employs TRBV7-9 and TRBJ2-7, with TRBD1 as a possible D gene (6 bases). Germline CDR1 is SEHNR and CDR2 is FQNEAQ (reference sequence). Trimming left V 0 bases short and J 2 bases short, with 11 bases between. This CDR3 is 15 amino acids long. CDR3 sequence (DNA): TGTGCCAGCAGCTTAGCATCCGCAGGGGCCTACGAGCAGTACTTC. Protein sequence: CASSLASAGAYEQYF.

The CDR3 loop is CASSLPGTLYGYTF. DNA of the CDR3: TGTGCCAGCAGCCTGCCAGGTACCCTCTATGGCTACACCTTC. The genes are TRBV7-9 and TRBJ1-2; D gene ambiguous. In germline, CDR1 is SEHNR, CDR2 FQNEAQ (reference sequence). The germline V and J ends were trimmed by 5 bases and 4 bases, with 14 bases remaining between them. The CDR3 runs to 14 residues. The whole variable domain, filled in from reference TRBV7-9 and TRBJ1-2, reads DTGVSQNPRHKITKRGQNVTFRCDPISEHNRLYWYRQTLGQGPEFLTYFQNEAQLEKSRLLSDRFSAERPKGSFSTLEIQRTEQGDSAMYLCASSLPGTLYGYTFGSGTRLTVV.

The chain is built from TRBV5-6 and TRBJ1-4; D not certain. Trimming removed 2 bases at V and 4 bases at J, with 6 bases between. Germline values: CDR1 SGHDT, CDR2 YYEEEE. The CDR3 is made up of 13 amino acids. The CDR3, as DNA: TGTGCCAGCAGCTTTCGGTTTAATGAAAAACTGTTTTTT. This translates into CASSFRFNEKLFF.

The gene calls are TRBV12-3 or TRBV12-4 and TRBJ1-4; no reliable D call. The CDR3 runs to 13 residues. V was cut by 3 bases and J by 4 bases, with 6 bases left in between. CDR3 region: CASSLQINEKLFF. CDR3 coding DNA: TGTGCCAGCAGTTTGCAGATTAATGAAAAACTGTTTTTT.

The chain links TRBV3-1 (or the pseudogene TRBV3-2) to TRBJ1-3; D not certain. CDR3 size: 14 residues. The V end lost 9 bases, the J end lost 4 bases, and 16 bases lay between the germline ends. From germline, CDR1 is LGHDT and CDR2 YNNKEL (reference sequence). The CDR3 sequence is CASRTRRTGNTIYF. As DNA, the CDR3 is TGTGCCAGTCGAACTAGGAGGACCGGAAACACCATATATTTT.

This clone was counted a few times. V is TRBV7-9 and J is TRBJ2-3, with D possibly TRBD1 on 5 matching bases. Germline V gene lookup returns CDR1 SEHNR and CDR2 FQNEAQ (reference sequence). Trimming took off 2 bases at V and 0 bases at J, with 9 bases between the two ends. This CDR3 comprises 15 residues. The CDR3: CASSLQGSSTDTQYF. CDR3 DNA: TGTGCCAGCAGCTTACAGGGCTCCAGCACAGATACGCAGTATTTT.

This clone was seen a handful of times. The rearrangement links TRBV5-4 to TRBJ2-3; D gene unclear. The CDR3 length is 14 residues. Germline V gene sequence: CDR1 SGHNT, CDR2 YYREEE (reference sequence). Deletions cut 0 bases from V and 3 bases from J, with 8 bases between. The CDR3, as DNA: TGTGCCAGCAGCTTGGCCTCCGGGACAGATACGCAGTATTTT. It yields the protein CASSLASGTDTQYF. The variable domain in full, with the rest retrieved from reference TRBV5-4 and TRBJ2-3, is ETGVTQSPTHLIKTRGQQVTLRCSSQSGHNTVSWYQQALGQGPQFIFQYYREEENGRGNFPPRFSGLQFPNYSSELNVNALELDDSALYLCASSLASGTDTQYFGPGTRLTVL.

This clone was seen once. The junction does not match germline at one end; this may be a read error. This rearrangement joins TRBV7-7 to TRBJ2-1, with a weak D call TRBD2 (5 bases). CDR1 and CDR2 (germline): SSHAT, FNYEAQ (reference sequence). This CDR3 contains 15 residues. CDR3 amino acids: CASSLARGSYNEQFF. The CDR3 DNA reads TGTGCTAGCAGCTTAGCTCGGGGTTCCTACAATGAGCAGTTCTTC.

V gene TRBV7-9 combines with J gene TRBJ2-2; D is possibly TRBD1 (5 bases). Germline V gene lookup returns CDR1 SEHNR and CDR2 FQNEAQ (reference sequence). The CDR3 extends over 15 amino acids. With 6 bases removed from V and 0 bases from J, the gap between germline ends came to 11 bases. CDR3 sequence reads: CASSGRVANTGELFF. CDR3 coding DNA: TGTGCCAGCAGTGGCAGGGTGGCGAACACCGGGGAGCTGTTTTTT.

The chain has TRBV19 and TRBJ2-7, with 9 positions matching TRBD2. V lost 4 bases and J lost 4; bases outside the gene matches: 5. The CDR3 loop spans 14 amino acids. CDR1 and CDR2 from the germline V gene are LNHDA and SQIVND (reference sequence). CDR3 region: CASSSSGRKYEQYF. The CDR3 nucleotides read TGTGCCAGTAGTAGTAGCGGGAGAAAGTACGAGCAGTACTTC.

V and J are TRBV18 and TRBJ2-1, with TRBD2 matching 10 bases. The germline CDR1 and CDR2 sequences are KGHSH and LQKENI. The CDR3 has 17 residues. V shed 2 bases and J 9 bases; nucleotides not matched to a gene: 13. CDR3 DNA sequence: TGTGCCAGCTCACCATGGCTAGCGGGAGACGCCGGGGGTGAGCAGTTCTTC. Protein sequence: CASSPWLAGDAGGEQFF.

J is TRBJ1-6 and V is TRBV30; 8 bases match TRBD1. Germline lookup yields CDR1 GTSNPN and CDR2 SVGIG (reference sequence). Trimming took 0 bases from V and 12 from J; bases not matched to a gene: 4. There are 13 residues in the CDR3. CDR3 in amino acids: CAWSVQDREPLHF. CDR3 in DNA: TGTGCCTGGAGTGTGCAGGACAGGGAACCCCTCCACTTT.

The rearrangement joins TRBV5-6 to TRBJ2-6; perhaps TRBD2 as D (5 bases). The V gene lost 4 bases and the J gene lost 0 bases, with 14 bases spanning the gap. Germline V CDR1 and CDR2: SGHDT, YYEEEE. The CDR3 loop spans 17 amino acids. DNA for the CDR3: TGTGCCAGCAGCCCTGGAGGTACTCGCTCTGGGGCCAACGTCCTGACTTTC. Translation gives CASSPGGTRSGANVLTF. Full variable domain (outside the CDR3, taken from reference TRBV5-6 and TRBJ2-6): DAGVTQSPTHLIKTRGQQVTLRCSPKSGHDTVSWYQQALGQGPQFIFQYYEEEERQRGNFPDRFSGHQFPNYSSELNVNALLLGDSALYLCASSPGGTRSGANVLTFGAGSRLTVL.

J is TRBJ2-2 and V is TRBV7-9, with 10 positions matching TRBD2. This CDR3 region has 17 residues. In germline, CDR1 is SEHNR, CDR2 FQNEAQ (reference sequence). J gave up 2 bases and V 5 bases, and 8 bases lay outside the gene matches. This chain's CDR3 is CASSLPLLAGNTGELFF. CDR3 DNA sequence: TGTGCCAGCAGCCTTCCTTTACTAGCGGGAAACACCGGGGAGCTGTTTTTT. Full variable domain (remainder filled in from reference TRBV7-9 and TRBJ2-2): DTGVSQNPRHKITKRGQNVTFRCDPISEHNRLYWYRQTLGQGPEFLTYFQNEAQLEKSRLLSDRFSAERPKGSFSTLEIQRTEQGDSAMYLCASSLPLLAGNTGELFFGEGSRLTVL.

The chain couples TRBV18 to TRBJ2-7, with TRBD1 matching over 7 bases. The CDR3 has 13 amino acids. J gave up 6 bases and V 0 bases, and 2 bases lay outside the gene matches. The V gene's germline CDR1 is KGHSH and CDR2 LQKENI. The CDR3 sequence is CASSPPGQLEQYF. CDR3 sequence (DNA): TGTGCCAGCTCACCACCGGGACAGCTCGAGCAGTACTTC.

The table lists this clone with a count of one. V is TRBV25-1 and J is TRBJ2-7; D is ambiguous. The CDR3 spans 13 residues. CDR1 MGHDK and CDR2 SYGVNS come from the germline V gene. With 5 bases removed from V and 7 bases from J, the gap between germline ends came to 15 bases. CDR3 sequence (DNA): TGTGCCAGCAGTCTCGCGTACCTTGAGGAGCAGTACTTC. It encodes CASSLAYLEEQYF.

This clone was recorded once. The chain is built from TRBV11-2 and TRBJ1-2, with D unclear. Deletions cut 1 base from V and 7 bases from J, with 10 bases between. Germline V CDR1 and CDR2: SGHAT, FQNNGV. The CDR3 spans 13 residues. The CDR3 loop is CASSLGGSGGYTF. CDR3 DNA sequence: TGTGCCAGCAGCTTAGGGGGAAGCGGTGGCTACACCTTC.

This chain connects TRBV6-6 to TRBJ2-3; D gene uncertain. This CDR3 is built from 11 residues. Per germline, CDR1 MNHNY and CDR2 SVGAGI (reference sequence). The V end was cut by 8 bases, the J end by 6 bases, with 9 bases between. CDR3 in amino acids: CASLYGDTQYF. CDR3 DNA sequence: TGTGCCAGCCTCTACGGGGATACGCAGTATTTT.